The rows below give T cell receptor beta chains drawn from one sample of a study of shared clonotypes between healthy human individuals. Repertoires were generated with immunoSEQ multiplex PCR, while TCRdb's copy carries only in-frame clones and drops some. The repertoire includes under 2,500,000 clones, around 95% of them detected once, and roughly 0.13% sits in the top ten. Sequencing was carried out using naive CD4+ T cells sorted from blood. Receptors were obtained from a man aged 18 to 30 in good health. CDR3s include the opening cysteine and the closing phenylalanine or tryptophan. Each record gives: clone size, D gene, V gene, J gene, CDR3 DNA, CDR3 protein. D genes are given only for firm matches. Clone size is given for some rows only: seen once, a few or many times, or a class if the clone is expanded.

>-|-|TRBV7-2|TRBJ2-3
TGTGCCAGCAGCACCAGAGGGTTGCAAGATACGCAGTATTTT
CASSTRGLQDTQYF
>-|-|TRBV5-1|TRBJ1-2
TGCGCCAGCAGCTTGGCTTTTTTGAGTGGCTACACCTTC
CASSLAFLSGYTF
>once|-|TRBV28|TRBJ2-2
TGTGCCAGCAGTTCAAACACCGGGGAGCTGTTTTTT
CASSSNTGELFF
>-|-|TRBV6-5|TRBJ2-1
TGTGCCAGCACTAGAGGGAAGGGCAATGAGCAGTTCTTC
CASTRGKGNEQFF
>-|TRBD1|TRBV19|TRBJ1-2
TGTGCCATCTTGGACAGGCGCTATGGCTACACCTTC
CAILDRRYGYTF
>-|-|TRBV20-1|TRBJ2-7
TGCAGTGCTCACACTAGCTACGAGCAGTACTTC
CSAHTSYEQYF
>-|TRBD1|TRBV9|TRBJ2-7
TGTGCCAGCAGCGCTGGACAGGCCTCCTACGAGCAGTACTTC
CASSAGQASYEQYF
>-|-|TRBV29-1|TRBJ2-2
TGCAGCGTTGTAGGGGCGCGAGGCACCGGGGAGCTGTTTTTT
CSVVGARGTGELFF
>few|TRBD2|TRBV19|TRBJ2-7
TGTGCCAGTAGTATCAACGGGGGAGGGCCCTACGAGCAGTACTTC
CASSINGGGPYEQYF
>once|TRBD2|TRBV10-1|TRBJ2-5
TGCGCCAGCAGTGAGTCTGGCCTAGCGGGAGAGACCCAGTACTTC
CASSESGLAGETQYF
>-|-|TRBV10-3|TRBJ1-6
TGTGCCATTAGTGAAAGACAGAGCTCCTATAATTCACCCCTCCACTTT
CAISERQSSYNSPLHF
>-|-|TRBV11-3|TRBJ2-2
TGTGCCAGCAGCTTCGGGACTGCGAACACCGGGGAGCTGTTTTTT
CASSFGTANTGELFF
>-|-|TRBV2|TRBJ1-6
TGTGCCAGCAGTGAAGCGCTGGCAGACTCGAATTCACCCCTCCACTTT
CASSEALADSNSPLHF
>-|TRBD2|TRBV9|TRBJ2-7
TGTGCCAGCAGCGTCAGCGGGAACAACGAGCAGTACTTC
CASSVSGNNEQYF
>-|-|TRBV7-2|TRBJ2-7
TGTGCCAGCAGCAGGGCTAGCGATGCCTACGAGCAGTACTTC
CASSRASDAYEQYF
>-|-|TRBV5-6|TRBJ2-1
TGTGCCAGCAGCGGTCTTGGAAATGAGCAGTTCTTC
CASSGLGNEQFF
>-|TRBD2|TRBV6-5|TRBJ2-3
TGTGCCAGCAGCCGCCGGGGCGGGGGGACAGATACGCAGTATTTT
CASSRRGGGTDTQYF
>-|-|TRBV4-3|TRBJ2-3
TGCGCCAGCAGCCAAACAAGCACAGATACGCAGTATTTT
CASSQTSTDTQYF
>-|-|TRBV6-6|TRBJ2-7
TGTGCCAGTTCAATCCTAACCGCCGGGACCTACGAGCAGTACTTC
CASSILTAGTYEQYF
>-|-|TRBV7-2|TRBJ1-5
TGTGCCAGCAGCTTAGATCGTACCCCCGGGGGGTCGCCCCAGCATTTT
CASSLDRTPGGSPQHF
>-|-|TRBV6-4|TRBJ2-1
TGTGCCAGCAGTGACTCTACAGGGTCCGATGAGCAGTTCTTC
CASSDSTGSDEQFF
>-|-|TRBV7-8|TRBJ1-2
TGTGCCAGCAGCTTTCGGGGGTCGGGGGATGGCTACACCTTC
CASSFRGSGDGYTF
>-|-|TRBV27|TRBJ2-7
TGTGCCAGCAGTTTCCGCTCCTACGAGCAGTACTTC
CASSFRSYEQYF
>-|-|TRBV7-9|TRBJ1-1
TGTGCCAGCAGTCTACAGGAAGGGCTAACTGAAGCTTTCTTT
CASSLQEGLTEAFF
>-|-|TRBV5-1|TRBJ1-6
TGCGCCAGCAGCCCCGCGATTGGGGATTCCAATTCACCCCTCCACTTT
CASSPAIGDSNSPLHF
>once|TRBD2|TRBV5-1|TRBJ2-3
TGCGCCAGCAGCTTGGCTGGCGGGAGGGCCGAAGATACGCAGTATTTT
CASSLAGGRAEDTQYF